This T cell receptor beta chain was retrieved from a study of immune evolution from preneoplasia to lung adenocarcinoma. The table came from immunoSEQ multiplex PCR; TCRdb's copy has only in-frame clones and leaves some out. Counted here are about 4,600 clones, roughly 85% occurring once; the ten biggest clones make up 2.8%. The V gene's germline CDR1 is WNHNN and CDR2 SYGVQD (reference sequence). Trimming removed 3 bases from V and 10 bases from J, with 7 bases in between. There are 11 residues in the CDR3. This clone was seen a single time. The sequenced sample was FFPE invasive lung adenocarcinoma tissue. This TCR came from a person in their fifties with lung adenocarcinoma. The V call is TRBV10-1, the J call TRBJ2-1; D is ambiguous. In DNA form, the CDR3 reads TGCGCCAGCAGTGACGCTGGCGAGCAGTTCTTC. This sequence encodes CASSDAGEQFF.